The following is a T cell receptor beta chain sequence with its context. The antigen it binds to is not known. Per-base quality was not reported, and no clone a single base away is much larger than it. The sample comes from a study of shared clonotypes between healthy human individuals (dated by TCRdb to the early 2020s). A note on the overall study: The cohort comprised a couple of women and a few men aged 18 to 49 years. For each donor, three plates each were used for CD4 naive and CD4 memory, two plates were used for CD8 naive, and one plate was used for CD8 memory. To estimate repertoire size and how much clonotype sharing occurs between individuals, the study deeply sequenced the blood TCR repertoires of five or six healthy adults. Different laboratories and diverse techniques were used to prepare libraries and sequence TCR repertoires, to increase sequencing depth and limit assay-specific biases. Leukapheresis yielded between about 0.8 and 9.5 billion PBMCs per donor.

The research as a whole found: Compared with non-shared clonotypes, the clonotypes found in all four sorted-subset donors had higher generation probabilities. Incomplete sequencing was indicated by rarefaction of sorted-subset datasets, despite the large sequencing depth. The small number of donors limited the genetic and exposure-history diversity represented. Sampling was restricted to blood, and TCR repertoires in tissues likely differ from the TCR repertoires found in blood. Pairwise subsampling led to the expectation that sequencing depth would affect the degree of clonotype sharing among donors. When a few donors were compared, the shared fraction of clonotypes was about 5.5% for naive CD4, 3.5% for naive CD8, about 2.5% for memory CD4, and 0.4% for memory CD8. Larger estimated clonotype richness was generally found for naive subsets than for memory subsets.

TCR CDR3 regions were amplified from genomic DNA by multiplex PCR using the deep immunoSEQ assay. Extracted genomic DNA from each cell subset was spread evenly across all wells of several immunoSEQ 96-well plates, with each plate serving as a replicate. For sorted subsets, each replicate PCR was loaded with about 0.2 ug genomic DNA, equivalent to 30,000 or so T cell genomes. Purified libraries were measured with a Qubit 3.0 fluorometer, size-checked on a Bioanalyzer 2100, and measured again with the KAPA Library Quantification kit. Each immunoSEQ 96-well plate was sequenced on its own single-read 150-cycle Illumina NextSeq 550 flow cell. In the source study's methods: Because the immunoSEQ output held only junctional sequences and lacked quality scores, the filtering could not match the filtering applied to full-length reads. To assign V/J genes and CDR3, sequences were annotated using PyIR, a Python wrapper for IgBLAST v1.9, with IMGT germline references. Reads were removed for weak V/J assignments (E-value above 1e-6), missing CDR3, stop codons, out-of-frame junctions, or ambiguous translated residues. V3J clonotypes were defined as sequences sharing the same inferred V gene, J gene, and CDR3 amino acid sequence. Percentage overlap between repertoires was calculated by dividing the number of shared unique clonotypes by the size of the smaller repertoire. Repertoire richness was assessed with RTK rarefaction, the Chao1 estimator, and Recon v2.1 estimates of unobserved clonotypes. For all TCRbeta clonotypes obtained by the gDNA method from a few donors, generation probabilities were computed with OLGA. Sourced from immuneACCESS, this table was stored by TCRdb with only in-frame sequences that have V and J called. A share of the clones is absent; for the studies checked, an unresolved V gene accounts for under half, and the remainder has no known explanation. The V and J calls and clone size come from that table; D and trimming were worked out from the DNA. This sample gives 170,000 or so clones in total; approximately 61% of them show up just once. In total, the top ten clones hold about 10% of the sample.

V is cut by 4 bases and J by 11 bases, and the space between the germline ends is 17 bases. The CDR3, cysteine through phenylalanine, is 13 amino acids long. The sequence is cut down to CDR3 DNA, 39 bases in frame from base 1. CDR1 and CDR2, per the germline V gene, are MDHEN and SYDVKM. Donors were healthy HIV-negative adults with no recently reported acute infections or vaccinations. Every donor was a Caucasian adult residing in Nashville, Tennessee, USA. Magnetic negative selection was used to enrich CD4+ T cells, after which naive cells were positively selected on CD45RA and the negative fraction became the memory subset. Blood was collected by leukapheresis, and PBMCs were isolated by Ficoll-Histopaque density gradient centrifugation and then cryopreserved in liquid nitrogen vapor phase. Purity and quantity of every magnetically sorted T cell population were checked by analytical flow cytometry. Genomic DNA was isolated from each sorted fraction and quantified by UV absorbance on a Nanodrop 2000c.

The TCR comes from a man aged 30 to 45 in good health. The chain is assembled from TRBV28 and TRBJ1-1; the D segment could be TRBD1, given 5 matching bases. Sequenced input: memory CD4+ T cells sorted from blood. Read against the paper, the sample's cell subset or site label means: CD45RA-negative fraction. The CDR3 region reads CASSYSTPEGAFF. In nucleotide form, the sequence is TGTGCCAGCAGTTACAGCACCCCCGAGGGGGCTTTCTTT.